A single sample is the source of the 9 T cell receptor beta chains below, sequenced in a study of low-dose radiotherapy and immunotherapy resistance in tumors. Both TCRalpha and TCRbeta chains were reverse transcribed with V-gene-specific primers. Both a constant-region primer and a V-primer adapter served to amplify TCRs across 20 to 25 PCR cycles. TCRdb re-derived calls from the reads in MiXCR, one entry per CDR3 protein. The sample shows fewer than 20,000 distinct CDR3 sequences, around 67% of them seen only once. Receptors originate from a human donor with advanced metastatic prostate, ovarian, gallbladder or colorectal cancer (not recorded which). This table probably holds off-target reads from a library built for another chain.

The CDR3 DNA sequence: TGCGCCAGCAGCACGGACAGGATCTCTTACGAGCAGTACTTC. This gives the protein CASSTDRISYEQYF. The V call is TRBV5-1, the J call TRBJ2-7, with 7 nucleotides matching TRBD1. The junction had 8 bases not matched to a gene; V was cut back by 4 bases and J by 4 bases. The CDR3 length is 14 residues. Germline CDR1 is SGHRS and CDR2 is YFSETQ.

This clonotype was seen more than once but under ten times. The rearrangement uses TRBV6-6 and TRBJ2-7; either TRBD1 or TRBD2 may supply D (5 bases each). Germline-derived CDR1 and CDR2 are MNHNY and SVGAGI (reference sequence). Trimming took off 5 bases at V and 5 bases at J, with 25 bases between the two ends. This CDR3 is built from 17 residues. CDR3 in DNA: TGTGCCAGCAGTAAGGCCTCGGGACCCAACTCCCCCCACGAGCAGTACTTC. Translating it yields CASSKASGPNSPHEQYF.

In its sample, this clonotype was seen once. The chain links TRBV18 to TRBJ2-1, with D hard to call. Trimming pared 5 bases from V and 8 bases from J, leaving 13 bases between. Germline values: CDR1 KGHSH, CDR2 LQKENI. The CDR3 length is 13 residues. CDR3 nucleotides: TGTGCCAGCTCATCAGACATAGCCGATGAGCAGTTCTTC. Translating it yields CASSSDIADEQFF.

This chain links TRBV4-2 with TRBJ2-1; D is unresolved. CDR1 and CDR2 (germline): LGHNA, YNFKEQ. Between the trimmed V and J ends, which lost 0 bases and 6 bases, there was a span of 6 bases. CDR3 length: 13 residues. DNA of the CDR3: TGTGCCAGCAGCCAAGAGCAGTTCAATGAGCAGTTCTTC. This sequence encodes CASSQEQFNEQFF.

The chain couples TRBV6-6 to TRBJ1-2; D unclear. Per the germline V gene, CDR1 is MNHNY and CDR2 is SVGAGI (reference sequence). The CDR3 spans 14 residues. Trimming stripped 6 bases from V and 2 bases from J, with 13 bases between. In DNA form, the CDR3 reads TGTGCCAGCAGAAGTCCAGGAGCGAACTATGGCTACACCTTC. Its protein product is CASRSPGANYGYTF.

This clonotype was seen a few times. This chain joins TRBV5-1 and TRBJ1-1; D is possibly TRBD1 (5 bases). The CDR3 is 14 residues long. The germline V and J ends were trimmed by 5 bases and 3 bases, with 14 bases remaining between them. Germline CDR1 SGHRS, CDR2 YFSETQ. The CDR3 nucleotides read TGCGCCAGCAGTACGACGGGGGGGTACACTGAAGCTTTCTTT. This encodes CASSTTGGYTEAFF.

This clonotype has more than one count but fewer than ten. This rearrangement joins TRBV14 to TRBJ2-7, with D perhaps TRBD1 (6 bases). Germline-derived CDR1 and CDR2 are SGHDN and FVKESK. V was trimmed by 4 bases and J by 0 bases, leaving 13 bases between them. The CDR3 runs to 15 residues. The chain's CDR3 is CASSPRDIISYEQYF. The CDR3 DNA is TGTGCCAGCAGCCCCCGGGACATCATCTCCTACGAGCAGTACTTC.

The CDR3 DNA sequence: TGTGCCAGCAGCTCCACGGAGAGGGGAGGCTACAATGAGCAGTTCTTC. It specifies CASSSTERGGYNEQFF. The chain combines TRBV5-4 with TRBJ2-1; possible D gene TRBD2, 6 bases. The CDR3 sequence is 16 residues long. Trimming removed 3 bases at V and 3 bases at J, with 16 bases between. Germline CDR1 reads SGHNT; CDR2 reads YYREEE (reference sequence).

V gene TRBV5-1 combines with J gene TRBJ1-2; 7 nucleotides agree with TRBD1. This CDR3 comprises 16 residues. Trimming cost V 4 bases and J 0 bases; bases outside gene matches: 9. Germline V lookup: CDR1 SGHRS, CDR2 YFSETQ. DNA for the CDR3: TGCGCCAGCAGCGCAGGGGACAGCAAGACTAACTATGGCTACACCTTC. Amino acids: CASSAGDSKTNYGYTF.